This T cell receptor beta chain was recorded in a study of blood T cell repertoires in COVID-19. Overall study: The origin of the acute and convalescent COVID-19 samples was the United States, Italy and Spain.

The repertoire was sequenced with immunoSEQ multiplex PCR; TCRdb's copy has only in-frame clones and lacks some. The table lists fewer than 200,000 clones, approximately 80% of them singletons. The CDR3 spans 15 residues. Germline CDR1 and CDR2: SGHAT and FQNNGV. V shed 6 bases and J 2 bases; nucleotides not matched to a gene: 10. The receptor was derived from a human donor in a cohort sampled during active COVID-19. The specimen was peripheral blood. The chain has TRBV11-2 and TRBJ2-7; 7 bases line up with TRBD2. CDR3 in DNA: TGTGCCAGCAGGACATCCGGGACTACAGCCTACGAGCAGTACTTC. Translated: CASRTSGTTAYEQYF.